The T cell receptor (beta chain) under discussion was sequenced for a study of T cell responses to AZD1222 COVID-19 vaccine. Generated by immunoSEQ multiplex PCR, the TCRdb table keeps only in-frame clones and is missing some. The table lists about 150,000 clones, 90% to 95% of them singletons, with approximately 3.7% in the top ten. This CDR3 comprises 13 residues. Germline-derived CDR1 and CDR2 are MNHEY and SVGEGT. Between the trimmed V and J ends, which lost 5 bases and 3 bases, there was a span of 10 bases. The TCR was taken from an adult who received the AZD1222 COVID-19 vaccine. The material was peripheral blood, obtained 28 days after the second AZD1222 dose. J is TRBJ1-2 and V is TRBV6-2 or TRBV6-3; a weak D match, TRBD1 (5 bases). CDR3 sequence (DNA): TGTGCCAGCAGTCGGGACCCGTACTATGGCTACACCTTC. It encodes CASSRDPYYGYTF.